This T cell receptor (beta chain) was profiled in a study of blood T cell repertoires in COVID-19. Study-level information: COVID-19 samples, acute and convalescent, were from the United States, Italy and Spain. Sample material is recorded as cDNA or gDNA derived from T cells, B-cell-depleted T cells, or PBMCs.

Original data processing: Amplified reference gene primers provided the basis for estimating nucleated cell counts. TCRdb's copy holds only in-frame clones and misses some; the assay was immunoSEQ multiplex PCR. That table supplies the V and J calls and clone size; D and trimming were determined from the DNA. The sample holds over 90,000 clones, approximately 91% seen once. Sequencing input: peripheral blood. The sequence derives from a woman between 65 and 79 years old with acute or convalescent COVID-19.

Here the CDR3 DNA reads TGCGCCAGCAGTGAATTGCACAGGGTCATGAACACTGAAGCTTTCTTT. It yields the protein CASSELHRVMNTEAFF. The rearrangement uses TRBV10-2 and TRBJ1-1; maybe TRBD1 (6 bases). Germline V gives CDR1 WSHSY, CDR2 SAAADI. Trimming shortened V by 3 bases and J by 0 bases, and 14 bases separated the two germline ends. The CDR3 is 16 amino acids.